The 12 T cell receptor beta chains in this list originate from one sample, sequenced in a study of blood T cell repertoires in COVID-19. The table came from immunoSEQ multiplex PCR; TCRdb's copy has only in-frame clones and leaves some out. The repertoire holds roughly 80,000 clones, with 90% to 95% as singletons. Sequencing was performed on peripheral blood. These receptors all stem from a man between 60 and 75 years old with acute or convalescent COVID-19.

This clone turned up a few times. The V call is TRBV27, the J call TRBJ2-3; 8 nucleotides align to TRBD2. The CDR3 has 15 amino acids. Germline V CDR1 and CDR2: MNHEY, SMNVEV (reference sequence). After removal of 4 bases from V and 2 bases from J, the junction contained 5 bases not matched to a gene. In nucleotides, the CDR3 is TGTGCCAGCAGTTCGACTAGCGTTTACACAGATACGCAGTATTTT. This sequence encodes CASSSTSVYTDTQYF.

The chain couples TRBV2 to TRBJ1-2; the match to TRBD1 covers 7 bases. The CDR3 consists of 14 residues. J was trimmed by 2 bases and V by 7 bases; bases with no gene match: 7. In germline, CDR1 is SNHLY, CDR2 FYNNEI. The CDR3 sequence is CASTIDRVNYGYTF. DNA for the CDR3: TGTGCCAGCACCATTGACAGGGTGAACTATGGCTACACCTTC.

The J gene is TRBJ1-2, the V gene TRBV27, with D maybe TRBD1 (5 bases). Germline V lookup: CDR1 MNHEY, CDR2 SMNVEV (reference sequence). Trimming removed 3 bases from V and 7 bases from J, with 12 bases in between. There are 13 residues in the CDR3. CDR3 nucleotides: TGTGCCAGCAGTTTTCCGGGGGGATCTGGCTACACCTTC. This translates into CASSFPGGSGYTF.

The J gene is TRBJ2-1, the V gene TRBV14, with D maybe TRBD2 (6 bases). With 0 bases removed from V and 8 bases from J, the gap between germline ends came to 8 bases. This CDR3 contains 13 residues. CDR1 is SGHDN, CDR2 FVKESK, per germline. The CDR3 spells CASSQDRGYEQFF. The DNA for the CDR3 is TGTGCCAGCAGCCAAGATCGGGGGTATGAGCAGTTCTTC.

V usage is TRBV6-6 and J usage is TRBJ2-1; D is uncertain. The germline V gene has CDR1 MNHNY and CDR2 SVGAGI (reference sequence). The V and J ends lost 6 bases and 10 bases respectively, with 10 bases between them. The CDR3 contains 11 residues. CDR3 region: CASSHLEEQFF. The CDR3 region has the DNA TGTGCCAGCAGCCACCTAGAAGAGCAGTTCTTC.

The chain uses TRBV19 and TRBJ2-7, with TRBD2 matching 10 bases. J gave up 7 bases and V 3 bases, and 9 bases lay outside the gene matches. The CDR3 totals 15 residues. CDR1 is LNHDA, CDR2 SQIVND, per germline (reference sequence). Here the CDR3 DNA reads TGTGCCAGTAGTATGGCTAGCGGGAGTCTGGGGGAGCAGTACTTC. Its protein is CASSMASGSLGEQYF. Combining the CDR3 with reference TRBV19 and TRBJ2-7 gives the whole variable domain DGGITQSPKYLFRKEGQNVTLSCEQNLNHDAMYWYRQDPGQGLRLIYYSQIVNDFQKGDIAEGYSVSREKKESFPLTVTSAQKNPTAFYLCASSMASGSLGEQYFGPGTRLTVT.

This clone was counted a few times. This chain links TRBV10-3 with TRBJ2-3; D unresolved. V shed 2 bases and J shed 2 bases, with 11 bases lying between them. Per germline, CDR1 ENHRY and CDR2 SYGVKD. The CDR3 totals 15 residues. The DNA of the CDR3 is TGTGCCATCAGTGAGCAGCGCCGCCCCACAGATACGCAGTATTTT. Protein sequence: CAISEQRRPTDTQYF.

The chain employs TRBV19 and TRBJ2-3, with 8 bases matching TRBD2. The V gene end was trimmed by 5 bases and the J gene end by 5 bases; junction bases not matched to a gene: 6. CDR1 is LNHDA, CDR2 SQIVND, per germline (reference sequence). CDR3 size: 14 residues. The CDR3 loop reads CASSERERGDTQYF. The CDR3 DNA follows: TGTGCCAGTAGTGAGCGGGAGAGGGGAGATACGCAGTATTTT.

V gene TRBV3-1 (or the pseudogene TRBV3-2) combines with J gene TRBJ2-5; the D gene is possibly TRBD2 (7 bases). V lost 2 bases, J lost 4 bases, and 14 bases lay in between. Germline CDR1 is LGHDT and CDR2 is YNNKEL (reference sequence). The CDR3 is made up of 15 amino acids. In DNA form, the CDR3 reads TGTGCCAGCAGCCAAAAGCGAGGGGGGGGAGAGACCCAGTACTTC. Translating it yields CASSQKRGGGETQYF.

The V call is TRBV4-1, the J call TRBJ2-5, with 11 bases fitting TRBD2. The ends lost 1 base at V and 13 bases at J; junction bases unmatched: 11. The CDR3 is 15 amino acids. Germline values: CDR1 MGHRA, CDR2 YSYEKL. CDR3 loop: CASSQGSIAGGPLYF. For the CDR3, the DNA is TGCGCCAGCAGCCAAGGATCTATAGCGGGAGGGCCTCTGTACTTC.

V is TRBV7-9 and J is TRBJ2-1, with TRBD1 identical over 8 bases. Germline CDR1 is SEHNR and CDR2 is FQNEAQ (reference sequence). The CDR3 runs to 12 residues. V shed 8 bases and J 8 bases; nucleotides not matched to a gene: 5. The CDR3 here is CASQGAPYEQFF. CDR3 nucleotides: TGTGCCAGCCAGGGGGCGCCCTATGAGCAGTTCTTC.

This clone has a handful of counts. This chain connects TRBV6-6 to TRBJ2-2, with D tentatively TRBD2 (5 bases). CDR3 length: 15 residues. V lost 7 bases and J 1 base, leaving 13 bases between the germline ends. From germline, CDR1 is MNHNY and CDR2 SVGAGI (reference sequence). CDR3 region: CASIPWSGNTGELFF. In nucleotides, the CDR3 is TGTGCCAGCATCCCTTGGAGCGGGAACACCGGGGAGCTGTTTTTT.